This is a list of T cell receptor beta chains from one sample in a study of cytomegalovirus exposure and HLA in healthy donors. Using immunoSEQ multiplex PCR, the repertoire was profiled, and TCRdb retains in-frame clones only, with some absent. The top ten clones hold about 2.9% of a sample with under 200,000 clones, approximately 59% of them seen once. Sequenced: PBMCs. The receptors here all came from a man between 35 and 55 years old in good health and CMV-seronegative. Each CDR3 is given with its conserved first and last residue.

v_call cdr3_aa
TRBV29-1 CSGGQGGNEQFF
TRBV30 CAWSVRNEQFF
TRBV7-2 CASSRISTGPSYNEQFF
TRBV2 CASRRGIYEQYF
TRBV7-9 CASSLRWPSGRNTGELFF
TRBV6-1 CASSVEGGGPQHF
TRBV5-6 CASSLGPTATDTQYF
TRBV7-9 CASSLQDTEAFF
TRBV19 CASSIQDSPYEQYF
TRBV6-6 CASSYSPIGQYF
TRBV5-6 CASSQGAGTHNEQFF
TRBV2 CASRILGQGGDGYTF
TRBV19 CASISTGDGYTF
TRBV6-5 CASSRQGGSYEQYF
TRBV7-7 CASSLAPEQGSEQYF
TRBV10-3 CAISVEAAASGANVLTF
TRBV6-1 CASSEGGGGLPLHF
TRBV19 CASRATGKSYEQYF
TRBV9 CASSVVAGGALEQFF
TRBV27 CASRGWDRTYEQYF
TRBV5-4 CASSQAPGGMNEQFF
TRBV7-2 CASKVAGGLYEQYF